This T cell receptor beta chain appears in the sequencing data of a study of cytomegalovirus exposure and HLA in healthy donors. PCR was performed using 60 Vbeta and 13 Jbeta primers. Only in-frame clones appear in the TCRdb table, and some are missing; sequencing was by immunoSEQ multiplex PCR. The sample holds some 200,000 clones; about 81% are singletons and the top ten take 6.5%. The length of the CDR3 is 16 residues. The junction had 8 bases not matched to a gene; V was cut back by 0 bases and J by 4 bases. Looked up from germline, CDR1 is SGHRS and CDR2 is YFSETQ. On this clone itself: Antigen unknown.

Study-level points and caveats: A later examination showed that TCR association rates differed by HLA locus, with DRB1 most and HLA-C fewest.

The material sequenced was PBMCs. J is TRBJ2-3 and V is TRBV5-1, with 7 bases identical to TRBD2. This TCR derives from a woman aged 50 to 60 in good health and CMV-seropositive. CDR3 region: CASSLDGGRMPDTQYF. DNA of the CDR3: TGCGCCAGCAGCTTGGATGGCGGGAGAATGCCAGATACGCAGTATTTT.